This passage covers 5 T cell receptor beta chains from one sample sequenced in a study of cytomegalovirus exposure and HLA in healthy donors. It was with 60 Vbeta and 13 Jbeta primers that the PCR ran. Generated by immunoSEQ multiplex PCR, the TCRdb table keeps only in-frame clones and is missing some. Of 150,000 to 200,000 clones listed, approximately 81% were seen once; the top ten hold roughly 2.1%. What was sequenced was PBMCs. These receptors were collected from a woman younger than 35 in good health and CMV-seropositive.

Comment on this clone: The junction shows a germline mismatch at one end, possibly a read error. This sequence joins TRBV19 and TRBJ2-1; tentatively, D is TRBD2 (6 bases). Germline V gives CDR1 LNHDA, CDR2 SQIVND (reference sequence). The CDR3 runs 15 residues. The DNA of the CDR3 is TGTGCCAGTAGTCTAGAGGACTACTCCTACAATGAGCAGTTCTTC. It is translated as CASSLEDYSYNEQFF.

The rearrangement links TRBV28 to TRBJ1-5; perhaps TRBD1 as D (6 bases). Germline V gives CDR1 MDHEN, CDR2 SYDVKM. With 6 bases removed from V and 3 bases from J, the gap between germline ends came to 18 bases. CDR3 length equals 16 residues. The CDR3 is CASRGLRQANNQPQHF. The CDR3 DNA sequence: TGTGCCAGCAGGGGCCTAAGACAGGCCAACAATCAGCCCCAGCATTTT.

CDR3 in DNA: TGTGCCAGCAGCTTGGATCGCGGATTTGGGCCCCAGCATTTT. Translated, it gives CASSLDRGFGPQHF. This chain uses TRBV5-8 with TRBJ1-5; D is unresolved. In germline, CDR1 is SGHTS, CDR2 YDEGEE. The CDR3 length is 14 residues. The ends were cut back, 0 bases at V and 9 bases at J, with 13 bases in the middle.

The chain links TRBV5-1 to TRBJ2-3; 11 bases match TRBD1. The CDR3 is 16 amino acids. V gave up 0 bases and J gave up 6 bases; unmatched junction bases: 6. Germline CDR1 reads SGHRS; CDR2 reads YFSETQ. CDR3 amino acids: CASSLGTGGLGDTQYF. The CDR3 region has the DNA TGCGCCAGCAGCTTGGGGACAGGGGGCTTGGGGGATACGCAGTATTTT.

The chain couples TRBV4-3 to TRBJ1-2; 12 bases match TRBD1. V lost 0 bases, J lost 6 bases, and 8 bases stayed unmatched. CDR3 length: 17 amino acids. CDR1 and CDR2 (germline): LGHNA, YSLEER. CDR3 nucleotides: TGCGCCAGCAGCCAAGATTATAGGGGACAGGGGGCTGATGGCTACACCTTC. Its protein is CASSQDYRGQGADGYTF.